This T cell receptor (beta chain) was captured by sequencing in a study of vaccination effects on CD4 cells after COVID-19. The overall study: After the second dose, samples were taken at median day 72. Notes on the study in general: There were few convalescent patients in the study and no early post-infection timepoints.

Subsequent to less than eleven days of culture, CD4+ T cells were isolated. The cohort was immunized with two doses of either the BNT162b2 or mRNA-1273 vaccine. Both day 3 and day 7 saw half the medium replaced with IL-2 medium. Germline-derived CDR1 and CDR2 are KGHSH and LQKENI. The CDR3 consists of 17 residues. V lost 3 bases and J 6 bases, leaving 20 bases between the germline ends. Regarding this clone: Its specificity is not known.

TCRdb keeps only in-frame clones here, not all; method: immunoSEQ multiplex PCR. The sample has more than 60,000 clones, just under 75% seen once. The sequencing here drew on CD4+ T cells from PBMCs cultured without peptide, taken after COVID-19 vaccination. The TCR originated in a human donor who received a COVID-19 vaccine. The V gene is TRBV18, the J gene TRBJ2-2; D gene unclear. The CDR3 reads CASSPRFLASLAGELFF. DNA of the CDR3: TGTGCCAGCTCACCTAGGTTTCTCGCTTCCTTGGCCGGGGAGCTGTTTTTT. The full variable domain, with the rest looked up from reference TRBV18 and TRBJ2-2, is NAGVMQNPRHLVRRRGQEARLRCSPMKGHSHVYWYRQLPEEGLKFMVYLQKENIIDESGMPKERFSAEFPKEGPSILRIQQVVRGDSAAYFCASSPRFLASLAGELFFGEGSRLTVL.